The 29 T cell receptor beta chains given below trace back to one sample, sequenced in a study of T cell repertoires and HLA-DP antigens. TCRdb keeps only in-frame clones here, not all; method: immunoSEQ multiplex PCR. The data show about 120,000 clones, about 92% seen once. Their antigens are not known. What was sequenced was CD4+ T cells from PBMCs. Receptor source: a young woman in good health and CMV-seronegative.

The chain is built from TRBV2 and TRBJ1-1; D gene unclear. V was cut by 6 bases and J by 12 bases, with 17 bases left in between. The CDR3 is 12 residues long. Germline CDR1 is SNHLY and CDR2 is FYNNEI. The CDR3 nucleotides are TGTGCCAGCAGAGGTCGGGTGGCTGGCTCTTTCTTT. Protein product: CASRGRVAGSFF.

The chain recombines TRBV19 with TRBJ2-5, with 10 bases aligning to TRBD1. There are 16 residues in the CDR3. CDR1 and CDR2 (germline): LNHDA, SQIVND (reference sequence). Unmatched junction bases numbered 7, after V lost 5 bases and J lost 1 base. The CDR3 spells CASSASGDRGQETQYF. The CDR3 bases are TGTGCCAGTAGTGCCTCGGGGGACAGGGGCCAAGAGACCCAGTACTTC.

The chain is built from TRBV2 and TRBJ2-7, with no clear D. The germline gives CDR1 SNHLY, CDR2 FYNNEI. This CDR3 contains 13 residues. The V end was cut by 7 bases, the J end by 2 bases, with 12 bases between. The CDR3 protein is CASTRQEPYEQYF. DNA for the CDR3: TGTGCCAGCACCAGGCAGGAGCCCTACGAGCAGTACTTC.

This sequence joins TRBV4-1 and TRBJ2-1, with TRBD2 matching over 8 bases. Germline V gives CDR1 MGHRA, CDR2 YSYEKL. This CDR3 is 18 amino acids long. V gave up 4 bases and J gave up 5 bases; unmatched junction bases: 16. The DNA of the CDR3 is TGCGCCAGCAGCCCCGGAAGGGACCGGCTAGCGGGCGACAATGAGCAGTTCTTC. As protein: CASSPGRDRLAGDNEQFF.

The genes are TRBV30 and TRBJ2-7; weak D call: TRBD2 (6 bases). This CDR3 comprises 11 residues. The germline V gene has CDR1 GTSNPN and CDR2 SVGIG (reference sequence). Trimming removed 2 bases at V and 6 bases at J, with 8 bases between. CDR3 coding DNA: TGTGCCTGGAGTCGGAGGGGCGAGCAGTACTTC. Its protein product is CAWSRRGEQYF.

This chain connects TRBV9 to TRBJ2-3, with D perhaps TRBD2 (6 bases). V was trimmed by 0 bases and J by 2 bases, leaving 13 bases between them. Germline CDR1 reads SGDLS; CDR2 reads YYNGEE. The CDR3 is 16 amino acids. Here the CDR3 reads CASSVDAGLNTDTQYF. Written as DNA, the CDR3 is TGTGCCAGCAGCGTAGATGCGGGGCTGAACACAGATACGCAGTATTTT.

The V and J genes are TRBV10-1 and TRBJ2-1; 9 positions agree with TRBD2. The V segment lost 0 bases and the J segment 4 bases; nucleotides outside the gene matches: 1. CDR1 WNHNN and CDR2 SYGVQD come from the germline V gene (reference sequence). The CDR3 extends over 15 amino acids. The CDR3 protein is CASSESLAGYNEQFF. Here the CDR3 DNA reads TGCGCCAGCAGTGAGTCTCTAGCGGGGTACAATGAGCAGTTCTTC.

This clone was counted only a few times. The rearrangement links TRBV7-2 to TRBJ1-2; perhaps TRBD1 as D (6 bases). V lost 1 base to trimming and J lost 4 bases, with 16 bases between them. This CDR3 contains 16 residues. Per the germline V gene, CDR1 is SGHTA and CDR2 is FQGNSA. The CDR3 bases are TGTGCCAGCAGCTTAGAATTTGGGACCAGGGGCTATGGCTACACCTTC. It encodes CASSLEFGTRGYGYTF.

The CDR3: CASSYLTTVGNEKLFF. CDR3 DNA sequence: TGTGCCAGCAGTTACCTGACGACAGTCGGTAATGAAAAACTGTTTTTT. The chain combines TRBV6-5 with TRBJ1-4; TRBD1 might be the D (5 bases). The germline V gene encodes CDR1 MNHEY and CDR2 SVGAGI. CDR3 length equals 16 residues. The germline V and J ends were trimmed by 2 bases and 4 bases, with 14 bases remaining between them.

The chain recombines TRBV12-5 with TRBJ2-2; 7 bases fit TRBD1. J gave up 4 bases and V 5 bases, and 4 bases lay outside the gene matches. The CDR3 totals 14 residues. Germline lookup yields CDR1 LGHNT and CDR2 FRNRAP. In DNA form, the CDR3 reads TGTGCTAGTGGTCTGGGACAGCCCACCGGGGAGCTGTTTTTT. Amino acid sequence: CASGLGQPTGELFF. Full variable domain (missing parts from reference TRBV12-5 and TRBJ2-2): DARVTQTPRHKVTEMGQEVTMRCQPILGHNTVFWYRQTMMQGLELLAYFRNRAPLDDSGMPKDRFSAEMPDATLATLKIQPSEPRDSAVYFCASGLGQPTGELFFGEGSRLTVL.

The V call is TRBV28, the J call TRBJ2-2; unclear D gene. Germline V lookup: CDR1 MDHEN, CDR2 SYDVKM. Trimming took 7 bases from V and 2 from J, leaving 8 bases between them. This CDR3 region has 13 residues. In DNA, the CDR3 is TGTGCCAGCACCCGTCGAAACACCGGGGAGCTGTTTTTT. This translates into CASTRRNTGELFF. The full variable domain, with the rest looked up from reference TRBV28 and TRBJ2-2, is DVKVTQSSRYLVKRTGEKVFLECVQDMDHENMFWYRQDPGLGLRLIYFSYDVKMKEKGDIPEGYSVSREKKERFSLILESASTNQTSMYLCASTRRNTGELFFGEGSRLTVL.

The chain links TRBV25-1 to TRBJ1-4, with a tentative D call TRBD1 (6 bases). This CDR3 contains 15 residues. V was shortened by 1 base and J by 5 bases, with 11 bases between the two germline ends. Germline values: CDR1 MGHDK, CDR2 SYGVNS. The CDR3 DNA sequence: TGTGCCAGCAGTGAATTACGGCAGGGGAATGAAAAACTGTTTTTT. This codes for CASSELRQGNEKLFF.

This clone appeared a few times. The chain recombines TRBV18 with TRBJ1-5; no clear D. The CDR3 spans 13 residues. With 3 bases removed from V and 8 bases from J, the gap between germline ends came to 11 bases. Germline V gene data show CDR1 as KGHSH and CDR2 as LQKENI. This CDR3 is CASSPSTSEPQHF. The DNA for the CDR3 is TGTGCCAGCTCACCGAGCACTTCGGAGCCCCAGCATTTT. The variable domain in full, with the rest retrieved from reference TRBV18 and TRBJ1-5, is NAGVMQNPRHLVRRRGQEARLRCSPMKGHSHVYWYRQLPEEGLKFMVYLQKENIIDESGMPKERFSAEFPKEGPSILRIQQVVRGDSAAYFCASSPSTSEPQHFGDGTRLSIL.

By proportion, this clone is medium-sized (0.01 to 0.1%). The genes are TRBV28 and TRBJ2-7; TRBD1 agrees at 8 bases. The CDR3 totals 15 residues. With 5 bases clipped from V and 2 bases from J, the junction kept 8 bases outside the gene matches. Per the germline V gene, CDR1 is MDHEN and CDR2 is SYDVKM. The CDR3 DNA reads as TGTGCCAGCAGTCTCTCCGGACAGGGTACCTACGAGCAGTACGTC. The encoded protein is CASSLSGQGTYEQYV.

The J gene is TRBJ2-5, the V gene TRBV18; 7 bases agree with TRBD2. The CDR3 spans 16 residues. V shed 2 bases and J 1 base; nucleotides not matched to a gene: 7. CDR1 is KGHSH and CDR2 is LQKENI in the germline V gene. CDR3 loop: CASSPMTSQIQETQYF. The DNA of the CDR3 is TGTGCCAGCTCACCAATGACTAGCCAGATCCAAGAGACCCAGTACTTC. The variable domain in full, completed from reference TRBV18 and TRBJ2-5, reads NAGVMQNPRHLVRRRGQEARLRCSPMKGHSHVYWYRQLPEEGLKFMVYLQKENIIDESGMPKERFSAEFPKEGPSILRIQQVVRGDSAAYFCASSPMTSQIQETQYFGPGTRLLVL.

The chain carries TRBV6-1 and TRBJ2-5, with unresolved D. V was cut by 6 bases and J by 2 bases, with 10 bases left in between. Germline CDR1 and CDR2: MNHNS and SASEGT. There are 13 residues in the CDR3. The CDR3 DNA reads TGTGCCAGCAGCCCGCGCACTCAAGAGACCCAGTACTTC. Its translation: CASSPRTQETQYF.

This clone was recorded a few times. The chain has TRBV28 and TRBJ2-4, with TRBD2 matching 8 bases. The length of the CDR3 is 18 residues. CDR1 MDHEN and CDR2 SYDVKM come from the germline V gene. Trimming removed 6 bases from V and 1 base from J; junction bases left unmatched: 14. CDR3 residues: CASSSGTRSHTAKNIQYF. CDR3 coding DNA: TGTGCCAGCAGCTCCGGGACTAGATCACATACCGCCAAAAACATTCAGTACTTC.

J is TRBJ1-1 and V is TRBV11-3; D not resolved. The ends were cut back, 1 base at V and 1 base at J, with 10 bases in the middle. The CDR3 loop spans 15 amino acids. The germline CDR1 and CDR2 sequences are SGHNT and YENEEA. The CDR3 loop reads CASSLGHGENTEAFF. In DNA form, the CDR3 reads TGTGCCAGCAGCTTAGGTCACGGCGAGAACACTGAAGCTTTCTTT. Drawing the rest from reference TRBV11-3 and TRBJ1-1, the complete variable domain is EAGVVQSPRYKIIEKKQPVAFWCNPISGHNTLYWYLQNLGQGPELLIRYENEEAVDDSQLPKDRFSAERLKGVDSTLKIQPAELGDSAVYLCASSLGHGENTEAFFGQGTRLTVV.

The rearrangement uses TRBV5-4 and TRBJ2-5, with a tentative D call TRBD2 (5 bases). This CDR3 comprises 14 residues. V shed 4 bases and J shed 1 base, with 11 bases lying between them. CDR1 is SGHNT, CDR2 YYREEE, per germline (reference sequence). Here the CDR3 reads CASSMEAAQETQYF. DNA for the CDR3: TGTGCCAGCAGCATGGAGGCAGCCCAAGAGACCCAGTACTTC.

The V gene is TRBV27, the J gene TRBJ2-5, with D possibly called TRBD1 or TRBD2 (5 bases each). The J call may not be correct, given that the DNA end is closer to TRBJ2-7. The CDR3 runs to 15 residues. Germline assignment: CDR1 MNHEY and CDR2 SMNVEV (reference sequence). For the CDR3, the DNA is TGTGCCAGCAGTTTAAAATGGGACGTTTCCTACGAGCAGTACTTC. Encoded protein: CASSLKWDVSYEQYF.

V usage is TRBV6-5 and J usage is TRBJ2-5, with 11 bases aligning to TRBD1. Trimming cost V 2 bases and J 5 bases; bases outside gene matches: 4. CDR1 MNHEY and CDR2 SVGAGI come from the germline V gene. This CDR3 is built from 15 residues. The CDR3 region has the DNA TGTGCCAGCAGTTACGGGGACAGGGGGACGGAGACCCAGTACTTC. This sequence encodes CASSYGDRGTETQYF.

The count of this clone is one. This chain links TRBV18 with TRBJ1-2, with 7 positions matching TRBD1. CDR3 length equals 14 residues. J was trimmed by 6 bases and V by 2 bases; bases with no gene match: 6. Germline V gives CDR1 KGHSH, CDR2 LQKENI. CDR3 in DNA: TGTGCCAGCTCACCAAAAGACAGGGATGATGGCTACACCTTC. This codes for CASSPKDRDDGYTF.

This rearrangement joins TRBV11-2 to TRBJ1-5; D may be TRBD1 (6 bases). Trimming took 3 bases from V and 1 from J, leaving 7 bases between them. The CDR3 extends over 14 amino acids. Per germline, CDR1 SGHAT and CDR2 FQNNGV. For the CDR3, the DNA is TGTGCCAGCAGCTTCAGGGGAAGCAATCAGCCCCAGCATTTT. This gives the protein CASSFRGSNQPQHF.

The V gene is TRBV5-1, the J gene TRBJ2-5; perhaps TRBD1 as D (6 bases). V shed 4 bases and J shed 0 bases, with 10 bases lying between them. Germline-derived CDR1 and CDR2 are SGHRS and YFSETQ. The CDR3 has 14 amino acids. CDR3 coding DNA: TGCGCCAGCAGCCCAAGACAGGACCAAGAGACCCAGTACTTC. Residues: CASSPRQDQETQYF.

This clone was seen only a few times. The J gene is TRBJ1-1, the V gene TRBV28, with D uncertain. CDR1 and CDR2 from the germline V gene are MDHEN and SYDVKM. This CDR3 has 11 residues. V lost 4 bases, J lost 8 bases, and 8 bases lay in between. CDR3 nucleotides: TGTGCCAGCAGTTCACGGCGGGAAGCTTTCTTT. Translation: CASSSRREAFF.

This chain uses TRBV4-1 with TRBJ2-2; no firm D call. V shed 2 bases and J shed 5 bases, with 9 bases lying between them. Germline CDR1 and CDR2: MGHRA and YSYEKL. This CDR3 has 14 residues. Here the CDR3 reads CASSQPLRTGELFF. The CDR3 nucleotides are TGCGCCAGCAGCCAACCGTTAAGGACCGGGGAGCTGTTTTTT.

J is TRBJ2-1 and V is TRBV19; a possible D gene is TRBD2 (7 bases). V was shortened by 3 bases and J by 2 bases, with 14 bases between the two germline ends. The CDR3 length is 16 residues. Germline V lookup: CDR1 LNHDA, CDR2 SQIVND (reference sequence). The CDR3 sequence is CASSILGGGAYNEQFF. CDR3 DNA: TGTGCCAGTAGTATTTTGGGCGGGGGCGCCTACAATGAGCAGTTCTTC.

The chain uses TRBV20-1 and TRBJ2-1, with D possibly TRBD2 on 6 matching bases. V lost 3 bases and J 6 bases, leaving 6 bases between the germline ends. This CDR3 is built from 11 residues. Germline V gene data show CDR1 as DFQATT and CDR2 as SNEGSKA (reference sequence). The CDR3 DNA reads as TGCAGTGCTAGGGGACTCAATGAGCAGTTCTTC. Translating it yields CSARGLNEQFF.

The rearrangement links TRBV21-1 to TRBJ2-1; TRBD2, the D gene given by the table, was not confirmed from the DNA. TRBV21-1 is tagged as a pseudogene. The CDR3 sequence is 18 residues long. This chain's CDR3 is CASIPVAGGPESYNEQFF. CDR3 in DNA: TGTGCCAGCATCCCCGTAGCGGGAGGGCCGGAGTCCTACAATGAGCAGTTCTTC.